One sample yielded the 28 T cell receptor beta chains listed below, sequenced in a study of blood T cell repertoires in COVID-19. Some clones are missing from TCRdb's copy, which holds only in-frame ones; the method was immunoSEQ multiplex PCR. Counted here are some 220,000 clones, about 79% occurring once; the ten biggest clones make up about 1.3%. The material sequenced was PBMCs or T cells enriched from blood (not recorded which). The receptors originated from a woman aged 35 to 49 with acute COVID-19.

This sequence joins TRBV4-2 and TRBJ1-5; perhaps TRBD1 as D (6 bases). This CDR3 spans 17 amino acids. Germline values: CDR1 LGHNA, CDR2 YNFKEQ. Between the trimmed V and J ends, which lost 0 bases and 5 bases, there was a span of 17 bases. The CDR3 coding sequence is TGTGCCAGCAGCCAAGATCCATTCGGCAGGGGATATCAGCCCCAGCATTTT. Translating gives CASSQDPFGRGYQPQHF.

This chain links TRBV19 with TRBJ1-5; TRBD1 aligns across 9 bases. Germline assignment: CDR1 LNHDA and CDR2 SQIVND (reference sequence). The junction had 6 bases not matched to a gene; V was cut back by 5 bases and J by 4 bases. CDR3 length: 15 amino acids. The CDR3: CASSSGTGSNQPQHF. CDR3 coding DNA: TGTGCCAGTAGTTCCGGGACAGGGTCAAATCAGCCCCAGCATTTT.

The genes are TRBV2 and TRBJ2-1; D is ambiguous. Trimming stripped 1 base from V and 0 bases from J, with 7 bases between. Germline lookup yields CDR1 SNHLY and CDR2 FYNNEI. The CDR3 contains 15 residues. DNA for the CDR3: TGTGCCAGCAGTGAAGGAAAGAGCTCCTACAATGAGCAGTTCTTC. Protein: CASSEGKSSYNEQFF.

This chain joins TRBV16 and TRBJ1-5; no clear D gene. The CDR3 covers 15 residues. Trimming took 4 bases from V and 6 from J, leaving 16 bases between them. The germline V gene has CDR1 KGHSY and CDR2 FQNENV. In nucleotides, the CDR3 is TGTGCCAGCAGCCCCTCCCGGGTTCACTTTCAGCCCCAGCATTTT. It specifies CASSPSRVHFQPQHF.

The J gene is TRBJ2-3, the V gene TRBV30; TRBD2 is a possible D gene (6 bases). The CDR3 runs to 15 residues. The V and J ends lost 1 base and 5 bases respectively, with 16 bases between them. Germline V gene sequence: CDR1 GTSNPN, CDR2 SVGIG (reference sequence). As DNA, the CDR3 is TGTGCCTGGAGTGGAGGGTTAGCCGGGGGAGATACGCAGTATTTT. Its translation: CAWSGGLAGGDTQYF.

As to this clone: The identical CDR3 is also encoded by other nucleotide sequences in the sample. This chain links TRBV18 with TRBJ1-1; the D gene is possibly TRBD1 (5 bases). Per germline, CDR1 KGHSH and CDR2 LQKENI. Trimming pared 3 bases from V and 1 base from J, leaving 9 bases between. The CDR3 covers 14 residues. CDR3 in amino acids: CASSPTGGNTEAFF. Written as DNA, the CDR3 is TGTGCCAGCTCACCGACCGGGGGGAACACTGAAGCTTTCTTT.

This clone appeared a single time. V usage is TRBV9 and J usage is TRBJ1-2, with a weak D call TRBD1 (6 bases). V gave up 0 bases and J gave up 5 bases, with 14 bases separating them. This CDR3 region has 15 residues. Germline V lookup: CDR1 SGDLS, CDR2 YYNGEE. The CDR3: CASSVGPPGAYGYTF. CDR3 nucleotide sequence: TGTGCCAGCAGCGTAGGCCCCCCAGGGGCATATGGCTACACCTTC.

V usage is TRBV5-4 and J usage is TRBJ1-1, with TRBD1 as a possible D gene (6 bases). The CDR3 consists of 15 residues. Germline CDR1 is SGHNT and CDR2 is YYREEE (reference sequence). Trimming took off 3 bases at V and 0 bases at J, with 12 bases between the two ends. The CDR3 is CASSSRTELNTEAFF. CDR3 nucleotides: TGTGCCAGCAGCTCCCGGACAGAATTGAACACTGAAGCTTTCTTT.

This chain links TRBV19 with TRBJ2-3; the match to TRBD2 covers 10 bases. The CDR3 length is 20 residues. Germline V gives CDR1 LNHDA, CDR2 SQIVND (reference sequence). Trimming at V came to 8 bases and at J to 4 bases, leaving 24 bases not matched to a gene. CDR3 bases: TGTGCCAGTCGCCACTCAAGCGGGGGGGCCTCGAATTTGGTTGCAGATACGCAGTATTTT. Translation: CASRHSSGGASNLVADTQYF.

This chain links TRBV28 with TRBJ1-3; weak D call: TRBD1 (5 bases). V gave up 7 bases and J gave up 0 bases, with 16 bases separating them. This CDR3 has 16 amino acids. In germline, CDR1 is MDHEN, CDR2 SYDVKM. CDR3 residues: CASTSGGTSSGNTIYF. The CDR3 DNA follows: TGTGCCAGCACTTCCGGGGGAACGAGCTCTGGAAACACCATATATTTT.

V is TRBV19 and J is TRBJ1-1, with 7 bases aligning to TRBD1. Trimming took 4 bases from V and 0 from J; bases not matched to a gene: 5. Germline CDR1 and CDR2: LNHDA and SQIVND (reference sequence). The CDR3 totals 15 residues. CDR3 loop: CASSTAGGMNTEAFF. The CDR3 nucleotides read TGTGCCAGTAGTACGGCAGGGGGTATGAACACTGAAGCTTTCTTT.

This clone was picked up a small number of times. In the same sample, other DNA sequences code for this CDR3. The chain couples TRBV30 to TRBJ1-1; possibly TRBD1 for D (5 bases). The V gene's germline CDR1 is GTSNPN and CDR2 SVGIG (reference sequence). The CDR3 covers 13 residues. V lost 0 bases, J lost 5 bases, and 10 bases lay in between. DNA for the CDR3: TGTGCCTGGAGTGTAAGTCGGGGGACTGAAGCTTTCTTT. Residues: CAWSVSRGTEAFF.

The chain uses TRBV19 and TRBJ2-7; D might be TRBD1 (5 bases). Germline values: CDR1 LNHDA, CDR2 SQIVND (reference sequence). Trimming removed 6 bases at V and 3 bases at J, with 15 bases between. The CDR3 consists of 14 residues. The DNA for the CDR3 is TGTGCCAGTAGCTATGACAGACCCTTCTACGAGCAGTACTTC. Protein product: CASSYDRPFYEQYF.

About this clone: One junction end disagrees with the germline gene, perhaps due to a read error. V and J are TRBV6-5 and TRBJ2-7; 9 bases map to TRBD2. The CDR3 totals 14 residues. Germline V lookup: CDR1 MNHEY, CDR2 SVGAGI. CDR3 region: CASSYTSGSSEQYF. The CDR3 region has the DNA TGTGCCAGCAGTTATACTAGCGGGTCCTCCGAGCAGTACTTC.

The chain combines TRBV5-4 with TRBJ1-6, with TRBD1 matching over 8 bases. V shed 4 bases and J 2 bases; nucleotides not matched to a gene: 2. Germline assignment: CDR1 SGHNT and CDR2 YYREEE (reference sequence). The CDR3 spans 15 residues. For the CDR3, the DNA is TGTGCCAGCAGCAAGGACAGGGCCTATAATTCACCCCTCCACTTT. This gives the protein CASSKDRAYNSPLHF.

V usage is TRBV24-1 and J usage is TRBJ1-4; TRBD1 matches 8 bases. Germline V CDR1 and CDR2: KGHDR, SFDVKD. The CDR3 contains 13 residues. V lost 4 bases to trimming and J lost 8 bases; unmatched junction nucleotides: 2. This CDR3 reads CATSEGQGEKLFF. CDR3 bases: TGTGCCACCAGTGAAGGACAGGGCGAAAAACTGTTTTTT.

For the CDR3, the DNA is TGCGCCAGCAGCTTGAAACAGGGGTCTGGGGCCAACGTCCTGACTTTC. It codes for CASSLKQGSGANVLTF. The chain carries TRBV5-1 and TRBJ2-6; 7 bases agree with TRBD1. The CDR3 is 16 residues long. The germline CDR1 and CDR2 sequences are SGHRS and YFSETQ. The junction had 2 bases not matched to a gene; V was cut back by 1 base and J by 1 base.

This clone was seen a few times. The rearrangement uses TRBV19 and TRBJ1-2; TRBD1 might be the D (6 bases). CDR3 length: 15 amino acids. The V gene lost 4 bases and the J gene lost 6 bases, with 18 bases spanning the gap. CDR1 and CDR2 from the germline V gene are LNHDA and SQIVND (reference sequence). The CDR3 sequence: CASSRADRFDNGYTF. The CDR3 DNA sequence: TGTGCCAGTAGTAGGGCCGACAGGTTTGACAATGGCTACACCTTC.

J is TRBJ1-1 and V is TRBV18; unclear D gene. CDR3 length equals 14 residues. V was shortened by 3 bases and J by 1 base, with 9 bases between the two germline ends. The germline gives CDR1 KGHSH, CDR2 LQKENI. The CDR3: CASSPSSGNTEAFF. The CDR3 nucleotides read TGTGCCAGCTCACCTAGCTCTGGGAACACTGAAGCTTTCTTT.

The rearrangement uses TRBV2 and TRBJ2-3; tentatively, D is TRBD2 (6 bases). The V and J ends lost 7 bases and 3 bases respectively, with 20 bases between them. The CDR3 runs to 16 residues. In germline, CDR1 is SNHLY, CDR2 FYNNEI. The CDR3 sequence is CASTVDTGVATDTQYF. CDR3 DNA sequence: TGTGCCAGCACAGTAGACACGGGAGTGGCGACAGATACGCAGTATTTT.

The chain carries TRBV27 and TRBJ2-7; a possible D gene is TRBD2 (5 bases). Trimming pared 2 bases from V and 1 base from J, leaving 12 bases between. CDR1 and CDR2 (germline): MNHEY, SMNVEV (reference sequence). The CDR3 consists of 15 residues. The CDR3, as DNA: TGTGCCAGCAGTTTAATATTCGGGGTATCCTACGAGCAGTACTTC. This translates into CASSLIFGVSYEQYF.

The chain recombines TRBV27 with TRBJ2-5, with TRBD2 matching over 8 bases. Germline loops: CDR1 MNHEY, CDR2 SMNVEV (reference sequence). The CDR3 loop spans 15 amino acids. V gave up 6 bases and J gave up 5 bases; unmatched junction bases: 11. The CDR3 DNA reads TGTGCCAGCAGCCCGAGTGGCGGGAGGAAGGAGACCCAGTACTTC. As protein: CASSPSGGRKETQYF.

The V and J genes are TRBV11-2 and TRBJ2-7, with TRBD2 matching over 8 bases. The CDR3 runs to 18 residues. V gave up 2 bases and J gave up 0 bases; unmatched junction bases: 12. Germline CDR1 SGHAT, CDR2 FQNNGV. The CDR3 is CASSLLAAGAGVSYEQYF. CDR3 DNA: TGTGCCAGCAGCTTACTCGCGGCAGGAGCGGGGGTCTCCTACGAGCAGTACTTC.

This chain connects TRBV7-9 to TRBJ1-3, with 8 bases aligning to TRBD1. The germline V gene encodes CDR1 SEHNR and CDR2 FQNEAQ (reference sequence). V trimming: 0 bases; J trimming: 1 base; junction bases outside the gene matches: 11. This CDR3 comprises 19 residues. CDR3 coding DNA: TGTGCCAGCAGCTTAGCCGTGGGGACAGGTAAAGGATCTGGAAACACCATATATTTT. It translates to CASSLAVGTGKGSGNTIYF.

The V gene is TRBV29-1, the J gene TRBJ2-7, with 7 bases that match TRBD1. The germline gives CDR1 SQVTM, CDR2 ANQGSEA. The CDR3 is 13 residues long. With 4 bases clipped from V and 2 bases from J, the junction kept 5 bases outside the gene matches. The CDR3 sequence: CSVVVGTAYEQYF. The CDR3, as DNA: TGCAGCGTTGTCGTTGGGACAGCCTACGAGCAGTACTTC.

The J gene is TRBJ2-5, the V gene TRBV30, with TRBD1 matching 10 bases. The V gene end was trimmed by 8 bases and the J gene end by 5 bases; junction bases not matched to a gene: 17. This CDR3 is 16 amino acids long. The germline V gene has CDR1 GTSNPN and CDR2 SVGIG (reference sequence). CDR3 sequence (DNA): TGTGCCCTTACCACCGTCGGACAGGGGGGACGGGAGACCCAGTACTTC. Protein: CALTTVGQGGRETQYF.

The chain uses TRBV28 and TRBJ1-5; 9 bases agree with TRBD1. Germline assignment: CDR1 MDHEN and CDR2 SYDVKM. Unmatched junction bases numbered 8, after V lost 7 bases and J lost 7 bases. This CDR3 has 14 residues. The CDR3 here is CASIPGTGIQPQHF. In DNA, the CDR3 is TGTGCCAGCATACCCGGGACAGGGATCCAGCCCCAGCATTTT.

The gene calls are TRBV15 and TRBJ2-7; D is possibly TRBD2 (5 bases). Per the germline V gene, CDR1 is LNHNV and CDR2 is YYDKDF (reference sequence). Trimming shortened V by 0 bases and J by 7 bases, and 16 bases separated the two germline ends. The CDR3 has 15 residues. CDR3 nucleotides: TGTGCCACCAGCAGAGAAGGCGGAGGAGCTCGGGAGCAGTACTTC. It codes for CATSREGGGAREQYF.